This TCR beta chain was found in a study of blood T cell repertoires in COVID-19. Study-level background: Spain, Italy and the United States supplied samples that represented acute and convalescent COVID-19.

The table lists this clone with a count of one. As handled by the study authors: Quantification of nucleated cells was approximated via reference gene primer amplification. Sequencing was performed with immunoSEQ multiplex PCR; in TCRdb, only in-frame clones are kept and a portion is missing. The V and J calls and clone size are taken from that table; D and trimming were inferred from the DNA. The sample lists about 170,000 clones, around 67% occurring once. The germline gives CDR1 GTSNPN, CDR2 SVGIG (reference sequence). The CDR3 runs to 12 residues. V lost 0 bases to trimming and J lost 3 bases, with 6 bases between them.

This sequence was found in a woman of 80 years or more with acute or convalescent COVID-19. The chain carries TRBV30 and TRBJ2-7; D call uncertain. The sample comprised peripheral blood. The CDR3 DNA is TGTGCCTGGAGTGTCTCAGTCTACGAGCAGTACTTC. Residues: CAWSVSVYEQYF.